Reported below is one T cell receptor beta chain. V was trimmed by 4 bases and J by 2 bases, leaving 15 bases between them. The length of the CDR3 is 15 residues. The V gene's germline CDR1 is SGHNT and CDR2 YENEEA. This sample is drawn from a study of blood T cell repertoires in COVID-19. Looking at the study overall: There were acute and convalescent COVID-19 samples, and they came from the United States, Italy and Spain.

The table came from immunoSEQ multiplex PCR; TCRdb's copy has only in-frame clones and leaves some out. This table holds 100,000 or so clones, more than 90% found once. The material sequenced was peripheral blood. The chain couples TRBV11-3 to TRBJ2-7, with D possibly matching TRBD1 (5 bases). The sequence derives from a man between 65 and 85 years old with acute or convalescent COVID-19. CDR3 region: CASSSTYGATYEQYF. CDR3 DNA sequence: TGTGCCAGCAGCTCCACGTATGGGGCGACCTACGAGCAGTACTTC.